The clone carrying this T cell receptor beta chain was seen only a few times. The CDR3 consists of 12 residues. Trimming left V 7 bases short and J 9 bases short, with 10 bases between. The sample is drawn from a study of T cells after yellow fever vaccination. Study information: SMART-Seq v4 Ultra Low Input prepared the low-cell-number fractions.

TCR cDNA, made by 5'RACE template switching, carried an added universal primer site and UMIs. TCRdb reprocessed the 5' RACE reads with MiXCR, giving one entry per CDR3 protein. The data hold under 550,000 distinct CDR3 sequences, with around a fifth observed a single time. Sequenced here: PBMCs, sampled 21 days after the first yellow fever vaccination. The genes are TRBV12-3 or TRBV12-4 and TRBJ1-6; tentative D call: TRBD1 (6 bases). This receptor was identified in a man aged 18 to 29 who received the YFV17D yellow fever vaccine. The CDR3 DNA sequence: TGTGCCAGCAAGGGACAAATTTCACCCCTCCACTTT. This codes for CASKGQISPLHF.